The present entry profiles one TCR beta chain with its context. The sample comes from a study of blood T cell repertoires in COVID-19. TCRdb's copy holds only in-frame clones and misses some; the assay was immunoSEQ multiplex PCR. The sample lists around 170,000 clones, roughly four fifths occurring once. Germline V lookup: CDR1 MNHEY, CDR2 SVGAGI. Trimming took 6 bases from V and 0 from J, leaving 14 bases between them. This CDR3 is 15 amino acids long. V is TRBV6-5 and J is TRBJ1-1; D is unresolved. Material for sequencing was peripheral blood. The TCR was taken from a woman aged 40 to 50 with acute or convalescent COVID-19. The CDR3 DNA sequence: TGTGCCAGCAGACTAGGACGGAACATGAACACTGAAGCTTTCTTT. Protein sequence: CASRLGRNMNTEAFF.